This note documents a single TCR beta chain sequence. Its target is not known. The CDR3 runs to 13 residues. Germline CDR1 is DFQATT and CDR2 is SNEGSKA (reference sequence). The V segment lost 5 bases and the J segment 2 bases; nucleotides outside the gene matches: 6. Using its own MiXCR run on the 5' RACE reads, TCRdb lists one record per CDR3 protein. The sample consists of a few hundred thousand distinct CDR3 sequences, about 5.2% of them appearing once. The record originates from a study of T cells after yellow fever vaccination. Notes on the study in general: Peaking faster, on day 5 versus 15, the secondary response was nonetheless weaker. Detected again after the booster were most primary-vaccination clones, at nearly 97% CD4 and approximately 87% CD8. CD4 and CD8 compartments shared a small share of clonotypes, likely from convergent recombination.

The TCR sequence derives from a man aged 18 to 30 who received the YFV17D yellow fever vaccine. The chain uses TRBV20-1 and TRBJ2-7; the match to TRBD1 covers 7 bases. Sample: CD4+ T cells sorted from PBMCs, taken on the day of the yellow fever booster vaccination. The CDR3 coding sequence is TGCAGTGCTCGTGACAGGGCTACCTACGAGCAGTACTTC. Its protein product is CSARDRATYEQYF.